The next 31 T cell receptor beta chains were all read from a single sample in a study of cytomegalovirus exposure and HLA in healthy donors. PCR amplification relied on 60 Vbeta primers (plus 13 Jbeta primers). Some clones are missing from TCRdb's copy, which holds only in-frame ones; the method was immunoSEQ multiplex PCR. The sample shows some 150,000 clones, approximately 78% of them seen only once. Sequencing was carried out using PBMCs. Every receptor here comes from a woman in her fifties or sixties in good health and CMV-seropositive.

This chain joins TRBV28 and TRBJ2-5; the D gene is possibly TRBD2 (6 bases). CDR1 and CDR2 (germline): MDHEN, SYDVKM. Trimming shortened V by 4 bases and J by 1 base, and 13 bases separated the two germline ends. The CDR3 totals 15 residues. The chain's CDR3 is CASSYLEGTQETQYF. The CDR3 coding sequence is TGTGCCAGCAGTTACTTGGAGGGGACCCAAGAGACCCAGTACTTC.

This clone was recorded once. The CDR3 sequence: CSVVRQLTGYTF. CDR3 nucleotide sequence: TGCAGCGTCGTCCGACAGTTGACGGGCTACACCTTC. This chain joins TRBV29-1 and TRBJ1-2; perhaps TRBD1 as D (5 bases). Germline V gene sequence: CDR1 SQVTM, CDR2 ANQGSEA. V lost 6 bases and J 8 bases, leaving 16 bases between the germline ends. The CDR3 covers 12 residues.

The CDR3 spells CASNTPYYEQYF. As DNA, the CDR3 is TGTGCCAGCAATACTCCTTACTACGAGCAGTACTTC. This sequence joins TRBV6-1 and TRBJ2-7; D not certain. CDR1 MNHNS and CDR2 SASEGT come from the germline V gene. V dropped 7 bases and J dropped 3 bases, with 10 bases sitting between them. This CDR3 is 12 amino acids long.

This clone was picked up one time. The chain uses TRBV7-9 and TRBJ1-2; D possibly corresponds to TRBD1 (6 bases). In germline, CDR1 is SEHNR, CDR2 FQNEAQ (reference sequence). This CDR3 region has 12 residues. V was cut by 5 bases and J by 8 bases, with 12 bases left in between. CDR3 protein: CASSPGVFGYTF. The CDR3 DNA sequence: TGTGCCAGCAGCCCAGGGGTTTTCGGCTACACCTTC.

The V call is TRBV30, the J call TRBJ2-5; 10 bases are shared with TRBD2. V shed 3 bases, J shed 3 bases, and the junction held 1 base outside the gene matches. From germline, CDR1 is GTSNPN and CDR2 SVGIG (reference sequence). This CDR3 region has 13 residues. For the CDR3, the DNA is TGTGCCTGGAGGCTAGCGGGAGAAGAGACCCAGTACTTC. Its protein product is CAWRLAGEETQYF.

This sequence joins TRBV7-9 and TRBJ2-4; TRBD1 is a possible D gene (5 bases). The V end was cut by 4 bases, the J end by 12 bases, with 22 bases between. The CDR3 covers 15 residues. Germline V CDR1 and CDR2: SEHNR, FQNEAQ (reference sequence). The CDR3 bases are TGTGCCAGCAGCTCAGCTCATGGGGCGAATCACAGTCAGTACTTC. Amino acid sequence: CASSSAHGANHSQYF.

Here the CDR3 DNA reads TGCGCCAGCAGCTTGGGACTAGCGGGAGGACAAGAGACCCAGTACTTC. This translates into CASSLGLAGGQETQYF. The chain links TRBV5-1 to TRBJ2-5; 13 positions match TRBD2. Germline CDR1 and CDR2: SGHRS and YFSETQ. The CDR3 consists of 16 residues. Trimming removed 0 bases from V and 2 bases from J; junction bases left unmatched: 1.

The chain has TRBV5-4 and TRBJ2-5, with D unclear. Trimming shortened V by 1 base and J by 5 bases, and 6 bases separated the two germline ends. In germline, CDR1 is SGHNT, CDR2 YYREEE (reference sequence). The CDR3 runs 12 residues. CDR3: CASSLLRETQYF. In nucleotides, the CDR3 is TGTGCCAGCAGCTTGCTGCGCGAGACCCAGTACTTC.

This chain joins TRBV4-3 and TRBJ1-2; no definite D call. CDR3 length: 15 amino acids. Trimming stripped 0 bases from V and 1 base from J, with 9 bases between. Germline V lookup: CDR1 LGHNA, CDR2 YSLEER. CDR3 bases: TGCGCCAGCAGCCAAGACCACTTGATTAACTATGGCTACACCTTC. Its protein is CASSQDHLINYGYTF.

The chain recombines TRBV7-6 with TRBJ1-1; TRBD1 is a possible D gene (6 bases). CDR3 length: 16 amino acids. Deletions cut 0 bases from V and 1 base from J, with 12 bases between. The germline CDR1 and CDR2 sequences are SGHVS and FNYEAQ. In DNA, the CDR3 is TGTGCCAGCAGCTTAGCAGGGGGGGGCTGGAACACTGAAGCTTTCTTT. Protein: CASSLAGGGWNTEAFF.

Concerning this clone itself: At one end, the junction sequence differs from germline, possibly due to a read error. The CDR3, as DNA: TGTGCCTGGAGTGTTTGGGGGGGGCTATTAGCCAAAAACAGTCAGTACTTC. This translates into CAWSVWGGLLAKNSQYF. The chain recombines TRBV30 with TRBJ2-4, with a possible D match to TRBD2 (7 bases). Germline V CDR1 and CDR2: GTSNPN, SVGIG (reference sequence). The CDR3 has 17 residues.

This rearrangement joins TRBV18 to TRBJ1-1; 7 nucleotides match TRBD1. After removal of 5 bases from V and 0 bases from J, the junction contained 6 bases not matched to a gene. Germline V gene data show CDR1 as KGHSH and CDR2 as LQKENI. The length of the CDR3 is 15 residues. The CDR3 bases are TGTGCCAGCTCATCTCGACAGGGACTGAACACTGAAGCTTTCTTT. As protein: CASSSRQGLNTEAFF.

The gene calls are TRBV9 and TRBJ1-4, with D tentatively TRBD1 (5 bases). Deletions cut 3 bases from V and 5 bases from J, with 14 bases between. The CDR3 has 15 amino acids. Germline CDR1 is SGDLS and CDR2 is YYNGEE. The DNA of the CDR3 is TGTGCCAGCAGCGGGGGGGGGACGGTCAATGAAAAACTGTTTTTT. Protein: CASSGGGTVNEKLFF.

The V and J genes are TRBV9 and TRBJ2-1; maybe TRBD1 (5 bases). Germline V gene lookup returns CDR1 SGDLS and CDR2 YYNGEE. CDR3 length: 15 amino acids. Trimming took 0 bases from V and 4 from J, leaving 11 bases between them. CDR3 DNA: TGTGCCAGCAGCGTAGCCCCGACAGATTACAATGAGCAGTTCTTC. Its translation: CASSVAPTDYNEQFF.

The chain uses TRBV6-1 and TRBJ1-2; 9 nucleotides match TRBD1. CDR1 is MNHNS and CDR2 is SASEGT in the germline V gene. The CDR3 runs 16 residues. With 1 base clipped from V and 3 bases from J, the junction kept 6 bases outside the gene matches. The CDR3 DNA sequence: TGTGCCAGCAGTGAAGACCGGGACAGGGTATACTATGGCTACACCTTC. It is translated as CASSEDRDRVYYGYTF.

The CDR3: CASSLATAGVAEAFF. CDR3 coding DNA: TGCGCCAGCAGCTTGGCCACGGCAGGCGTCGCGGAAGCTTTCTTT. V is TRBV5-1 and J is TRBJ1-1; D gene ambiguous. The V gene lost 0 bases and the J gene lost 8 bases, with 17 bases spanning the gap. The CDR3 is made up of 15 amino acids. Germline CDR1 and CDR2: SGHRS and YFSETQ.

This CDR3 is CASSFVQGSGANVLTF. The CDR3 nucleotides are TGCGCCAGCAGCTTCGTACAGGGGTCTGGGGCCAACGTCCTGACTTTC. The gene calls are TRBV5-1 and TRBJ2-6, with 7 positions matching TRBD1. Germline V gives CDR1 SGHRS, CDR2 YFSETQ. With 2 bases clipped from V and 1 base from J, the junction kept 3 bases outside the gene matches. The CDR3 extends over 16 amino acids.

The CDR3 protein is CASSLGSTANSPLHF. The CDR3 nucleotides read TGTGCCAGCAGCTTAGGTTCGACAGCTAATTCACCCCTCCACTTT. The gene calls are TRBV7-9 and TRBJ1-6; a weak D match, TRBD1 (5 bases). The V and J ends lost 1 base and 6 bases respectively, with 10 bases between them. This CDR3 region has 15 residues. Per germline, CDR1 SEHNR and CDR2 FQNEAQ (reference sequence).

The chain uses TRBV11-2 and TRBJ1-2; TRBD1 aligns across 7 bases. CDR3 size: 15 residues. CDR1 is SGHAT and CDR2 is FQNNGV in the germline V gene. Trimming cost V 4 bases and J 5 bases; bases outside gene matches: 10. The CDR3 here is CASSSIRGRSYGYTF. The DNA for the CDR3 is TGTGCCAGCAGCTCTATAAGGGGGCGTTCGTATGGCTACACCTTC.

The CDR3 reads CASSHGTSAEQFF. For the CDR3, the DNA is TGTGCCAGCAGCCATGGGACTAGCGCTGAGCAGTTCTTC. This chain uses TRBV6-5 with TRBJ2-1; 10 positions match TRBD2. The CDR3 consists of 13 residues. The V gene's germline CDR1 is MNHEY and CDR2 SVGAGI. V trimming: 6 bases; J trimming: 9 bases; junction bases outside the gene matches: 5.

The rearrangement joins TRBV29-1 to TRBJ2-1; a possible D gene is TRBD2 (7 bases). The CDR3 extends over 15 amino acids. Germline assignment: CDR1 SQVTM and CDR2 ANQGSEA. Deletions cut 0 bases from V and 4 bases from J, with 13 bases between. The CDR3 here is CSVEDRGAQYNEQFF. CDR3 coding DNA: TGCAGCGTTGAAGATCGGGGGGCGCAGTACAATGAGCAGTTCTTC.

The chain combines TRBV21-1 with TRBJ1-2; the D call TRBD1 from the table was never checked on the DNA. TRBV21-1 is described as a pseudogene. CDR3 length: 16 residues. The CDR3 is CASSKADRTVNYGYTF. The DNA of the CDR3 is TGTGCCAGCAGCAAAGCCGACCGAACAGTTAACTATGGCTACACCTTC.

In its sample, this clone was seen a few times. The rearrangement uses TRBV19 and TRBJ1-2, with D tentatively TRBD1 (5 bases). The CDR3 is made up of 15 amino acids. Germline V gene data show CDR1 as LNHDA and CDR2 as SQIVND (reference sequence). Trimming took 5 bases from V and 4 from J, leaving 17 bases between them. The CDR3 sequence: CASSSGPGGIYGYTF. In nucleotides, the CDR3 is TGTGCCAGTAGTTCCGGACCCGGGGGAATCTATGGCTACACCTTC.

The chain joins TRBV7-9 to TRBJ2-7; D might be TRBD1 (6 bases). This CDR3 is built from 14 residues. The germline V gene encodes CDR1 SEHNR and CDR2 FQNEAQ (reference sequence). Trimming left V 2 bases short and J 3 bases short, with 11 bases between. The CDR3 region has the DNA TGTGCCAGCAGCTTATCGAACAGGGACTACGAGCAGTACTTC. It translates to CASSLSNRDYEQYF.

This chain links TRBV7-6 with TRBJ1-6; D is unclear. Looked up from germline, CDR1 is SGHVS and CDR2 is FNYEAQ. Trimming left V 2 bases short and J 9 bases short, with 20 bases between. The CDR3 has 17 amino acids. The CDR3: CASSLLAGEGRGSPLHF. In DNA form, the CDR3 reads TGTGCCAGCAGCTTACTTGCTGGGGAGGGCCGGGGTTCACCCCTCCACTTT.

The chain recombines TRBV7-9 with TRBJ2-7, with TRBD2 identical over 12 bases. J was trimmed by 4 bases and V by 4 bases; bases with no gene match: 5. Germline V CDR1 and CDR2: SEHNR, FQNEAQ (reference sequence). The CDR3 length is 15 residues. DNA for the CDR3: TGTGCCAGCAGCTCCCCCGGGACTAGCGGGTACGAGCAGTACTTC. Its protein is CASSSPGTSGYEQYF.

The chain joins TRBV9 to TRBJ1-6; D is ambiguous. The CDR3 extends over 17 amino acids. Germline V CDR1 and CDR2: SGDLS, YYNGEE. The V and J ends lost 4 bases and 8 bases respectively, with 22 bases between them. For the CDR3, the DNA is TGTGCCAGCAGCCCCACCCCGGAGGGTGGTGTATATTCACCCCTCCACTTT. Translating it yields CASSPTPEGGVYSPLHF.

The chain has TRBV7-9 and TRBJ2-5, with D maybe TRBD2 (5 bases). The CDR3 totals 17 residues. Between the trimmed V and J ends, which lost 3 bases and 2 bases, there was a span of 19 bases. Looked up from germline, CDR1 is SEHNR and CDR2 is FQNEAQ (reference sequence). The CDR3 nucleotides read TGTGCCAGCAGCTTCGACCGGCTAGTGGGAGTACAAGAGACCCAGTACTTC. Its protein product is CASSFDRLVGVQETQYF.

CDR3 sequence reads: CASSVGTSGGVETQYF. CDR3 sequence (DNA): TGTGCCAGCAGCGTAGGTACAAGCGGGGGGGTAGAGACCCAGTACTTC. The rearrangement links TRBV9 to TRBJ2-5; 10 bases map to TRBD2. After removal of 0 bases from V and 4 bases from J, the junction contained 6 bases not matched to a gene. CDR1 SGDLS and CDR2 YYNGEE come from the germline V gene. The length of the CDR3 is 16 residues.

The gene calls are TRBV11-3 and TRBJ2-2, with a tentative D call TRBD2 (6 bases). There are 16 residues in the CDR3. Germline values: CDR1 SGHNT, CDR2 YENEEA. V was pared by 6 bases and J by 0 bases, with 14 bases between. DNA of the CDR3: TGTGCCAGCAGACAATGGGACTCCGCGAACACCGGGGAGCTGTTTTTT. It translates to CASRQWDSANTGELFF.

The gene calls are TRBV7-2 and TRBJ2-3, with TRBD2 matching 7 bases. From germline, CDR1 is SGHTA and CDR2 FQGNSA. Germline trimming cut 5 bases from V and 2 bases from J; bases unmatched to any gene: 10. The CDR3 totals 16 residues. The CDR3 DNA reads as TGTGCCAGCAGCCCCGTGGGGAGGGCTCTCACAGATACGCAGTATTTT. This sequence encodes CASSPVGRALTDTQYF.